A selection of T cell receptor beta chains follows, all from one sample in a study of T cell responses to AZD1222 COVID-19 vaccine. The assay was immunoSEQ multiplex PCR, and TCRdb's table has in-frame clones only and misses some. The table records roughly 97,000 clones, over 75% of them present only once. Sequenced here: peripheral blood, sampled on day 0 of AZD1222 vaccination. These receptors came from an adult in good health. Each CDR3 is given with its conserved first and last residue. The D gene is left open where the match is weak. Clone sizes are given selectively: once, few, many, or a class where the clone is expanded.

J	D	size	V	DNA	CDR3
TRBJ1-5	TRBD1	NA	TRBV12-3/TRBV12-4	TGTGCCAGCAGCAGGGGGTTCCAGCCCCAGCATTTT	CASSRGFQPQHF
TRBJ1-4	NA	NA	TRBV6-5	TGTGCCAGCGGGGTTGCCTGGGGTGTGTTGTTTTTT	CASGVAWGVLFF
TRBJ2-1	NA	NA	TRBV30	TGTGCCTGGAGGGACGGGAGCTCCTACAATGAGCAGTTCTTC	CAWRDGSSYNEQFF
TRBJ1-1	NA	NA	TRBV19	TGTGCCAGTAGTATCGGAGGGTACGGCACTGAAGCTTTCTTT	CASSIGGYGTEAFF
TRBJ1-3	NA	once	TRBV11-3	TGTGCCAGCAGCTACGGGGTCCCTGGAAACACCATATATTTT	CASSYGVPGNTIYF
TRBJ1-5	NA	NA	TRBV7-8	TGTGCCAGCAGCTTAGGGACCATTAGCAATCAGCCCCAGCATTTT	CASSLGTISNQPQHF
TRBJ2-1	NA	NA	TRBV29-1	TGCAGCGTTGGTTCGGGGTTCTTC	CSVGSGFF
TRBJ1-2	NA	NA	TRBV19	TGTGCCAGTAGTCCGGAGGGACGGATACCGGGAGGCTACACCTTC	CASSPEGRIPGGYTF
TRBJ1-3	NA	NA	TRBV3-1/TRBV3-2	TGTGCCAGCAGCCAACGAAGGGGAGGTTCTGGAAACACCATATATTTT	CASSQRRGGSGNTIYF
TRBJ2-5	NA	NA	TRBV21-1	TGTGCCAGCAGCAAAGTTCAGCAGGGCGGAGAGACCCAGTACTTC	CASSKVQQGGETQYF
TRBJ1-1	NA	NA	TRBV3-1/TRBV3-2	TGTGCCAGCAGCCAAATTGGTAACACTGAAGCTTTCTTT	CASSQIGNTEAFF
TRBJ1-3	NA	NA	TRBV2	TGTGCCAGCAGTGAAGGGACGGTTTCTGGAAACACCATATATTTT	CASSEGTVSGNTIYF
TRBJ2-1	NA	NA	TRBV7-2	TGTGCCAGCAGCTTAGTGGGGGACGTCCTCCTCTACAATGAGCAGTTCTTC	CASSLVGDVLLYNEQFF
TRBJ1-3	NA	once	TRBV13	TGTGCCAGCAGCGTGGGGACGGACCCTTACTCTGGAAACACCATATATTTT	CASSVGTDPYSGNTIYF
TRBJ1-1	NA	few	TRBV4-3	TGCGCCAGCAGCCTCCAAAGGGAGGGGAAAACTGAAGCTTTCTTT	CASSLQREGKTEAFF
TRBJ1-5	TRBD1	NA	TRBV24-1	TGTGCCACCAGTGACTCCCGGGACAGGACTCAGCCCCAGCATTTT	CATSDSRDRTQPQHF
TRBJ2-1	TRBD1	NA	TRBV5-8	TGTGCCAGCAGCCGCGACAGGGGCACATACAATGAGCAGTTCTTC	CASSRDRGTYNEQFF
TRBJ1-2	NA	NA	TRBV6-5	TGTGTCCCGGAAGGGGCAAATGGCTACACCTTC	CVPEGANGYTF
TRBJ1-5	NA	NA	TRBV11-2	TGTGCCAGCAGCCAGGGACGAAATAGCAATCAGCCCCAGCATTTT	CASSQGRNSNQPQHF
TRBJ1-5	NA	NA	TRBV19	TGTGCCAGTCGGGAGCAGTATCAGCCCCAGCATTTT	CASREQYQPQHF
TRBJ1-1	NA	NA	TRBV27	TGTGCCAGCAGTTTATGGGGGGGCCCGGCTTTCTTT	CASSLWGGPAFF
TRBJ1-5	TRBD1	once	TRBV4-3	TGCGCCAGCAGCCAAAGTCTTGACAGGGCCGGCGGGAATCAGCCCCAGCATTTT	CASSQSLDRAGGNQPQHF
TRBJ1-2	NA	once	TRBV24-1	TGTGCCACCAGTGATACCGGGCGGGGAAGTGGCTACACCTTC	CATSDTGRGSGYTF
TRBJ1-4	NA	NA	TRBV6-6	TGTGCCAGCAGTCCCGCCGGACCCTTACGTAATGAAAAACTGTTTTTT	CASSPAGPLRNEKLFF
TRBJ1-2	NA	once	TRBV10-3	TGTGCCATCAGTGAGTCGTTAGCGGAGGTTAGCTATGGCTACACCTTC	CAISESLAEVSYGYTF
TRBJ1-2	NA	NA	TRBV7-2	TGTGCCAGCAGCTGGACCGCTTTGGGAGGCTACACCTTC	CASSWTALGGYTF
TRBJ1-5	NA	NA	TRBV4-1	TGCGCCAGCAGCCAAGATCGGGGGGAGCCCCAGCATTTT	CASSQDRGEPQHF
TRBJ1-5	NA	once	TRBV28	TGTGCCAGCAGTTTCCCTAAGACAAGCCTTAATCAGCCCCAGCATTTT	CASSFPKTSLNQPQHF
TRBJ2-3	NA	NA	TRBV11-3	TGTGCCAGCAGCCCCGGAGTTTCGGAGTCAGATACGCAGTATTTT	CASSPGVSESDTQYF
TRBJ2-6	TRBD1	NA	TRBV19	TGTGCCAGTAGTTCCTGGCCGGGACAGGGTTTTAGGGCCAACGTCCTGACTTTC	CASSSWPGQGFRANVLTF
TRBJ1-4	NA	NA	TRBV18	TGTGCCAGCTCACCACAGGCCTACAATGAAAAACTGTTTTTT	CASSPQAYNEKLFF
TRBJ1-5	NA	NA	TRBV5-8	TGTGCCAGCAGCTATGAAAGAAGCAATCAGCCCCAGCATTTT	CASSYERSNQPQHF
TRBJ2-7	NA	NA	TRBV12-3/TRBV12-4	TGTGCCAGCAGCCGGGGGGCCCACGAGCAGTACTTC	CASSRGAHEQYF
TRBJ1-3	NA	NA	TRBV28	TGTGCCAGCAGTTTTTCTGGAAACACCATATATTTT	CASSFSGNTIYF
TRBJ2-5	NA	NA	TRBV2	TGTGCCAGCAGAGGGGAGAATGGGCACCAAGAGACCCAGTACTTC	CASRGENGHQETQYF
TRBJ2-3	TRBD2	once	TRBV4-3	TGCGCCAGCAGCCAGATGACTAGCGGGGGGAACACAGATACGCAGTATTTT	CASSQMTSGGNTDTQYF
TRBJ1-1	NA	NA	TRBV29-1	TGCAGCGGGCGGGAGAACACTGAAGCTTTCTTT	CSGRENTEAFF
TRBJ1-1	NA	NA	TRBV6-5	TGTGCCAGCAGTTACAGTGCTACTAACACTGAAGCTTTCTTT	CASSYSATNTEAFF
TRBJ2-1	NA	NA	TRBV2	TGTGCCAGCAAGAGAGACAAACCATACAATGAGCAGTTCTTC	CASKRDKPYNEQFF
TRBJ1-6	NA	NA	TRBV6-5	TGTGCCAGCAGTTACGTCACAGGGACCAGTAATTCACCCCTCCACTTT	CASSYVTGTSNSPLHF
TRBJ2-7	TRBD1	NA	TRBV19	TGTGCCAGTAGTATGGGGACAGGGAAAGTCTACGAGCAGTACTTC	CASSMGTGKVYEQYF
TRBJ2-7	NA	NA	TRBV5-6	TGTGCCAGCACCCGGGGCCCCTACGAGCAGTACTTC	CASTRGPYEQYF
TRBJ2-7	NA	NA	TRBV6-2/TRBV6-3	TGTGCCAGCAGTCCACAGGATTACTACGAGCAGTACTTC	CASSPQDYYEQYF
TRBJ1-5	NA	NA	TRBV7-9	TGTGCCAGCAGCTTAGCGGGGCAGAATCAGCCCCAGCATTTT	CASSLAGQNQPQHF
TRBJ1-4	NA	NA	TRBV14	TGTGCCAGCAGCCGCTCGGACGGCGGGGAAAAACTGTTTTTT	CASSRSDGGEKLFF
TRBJ1-1	NA	NA	TRBV9	TGTGCCAGCAGCTATTACCCCGCTCTGAACACTGAAGCTTTCTTT	CASSYYPALNTEAFF
TRBJ1-5	TRBD1	NA	TRBV7-9	TGTGCCAGCTGCCTCGGGGAGGGGGCGGGTGGTTCTCAGCCCCAGCATTTT	CASCLGEGAGGSQPQHF
TRBJ1-3	NA	NA	TRBV4-2	TGTGCCAGCAGCCAAGAAGGTGGATATGCAGCTCTAAGTGGAAACACCATATATTTT	CASSQEGGYAALSGNTIYF
TRBJ1-2	TRBD1	NA	TRBV14	TGTGCCAGCGGAAGGACAGGGAATTTAGGCTACACCTTC	CASGRTGNLGYTF
TRBJ2-2	NA	NA	TRBV11-3	TGTGCCAGCAGCTCCCGAAAACAGGGGAACACCGGGGAGCTGTTTTTT	CASSSRKQGNTGELFF
TRBJ2-3	NA	NA	TRBV6-5	TGTGCCAGCACCCCCTCGTACTCCGTAACAGATACGCAGTATTTT	CASTPSYSVTDTQYF
TRBJ1-5	NA	NA	TRBV28	TGTGCCAGCTCGTGGAATCAGCCCCAGCATTTT	CASSWNQPQHF